This passage covers 29 T cell receptor beta chains from one sample sequenced in a study of blood T cell repertoires in COVID-19. TCRdb keeps only in-frame clones here, not all; method: immunoSEQ multiplex PCR. The sample carries over 200,000 clones, about three quarters recorded once. The sequenced sample consisted of peripheral blood. These receptors all come from a woman of 80 years or more with acute or convalescent COVID-19.

This chain joins TRBV14 and TRBJ2-7; D uncertain. The CDR3 spans 14 residues. Per the germline V gene, CDR1 is SGHDN and CDR2 is FVKESK. V was shortened by 1 base and J by 2 bases, with 9 bases between the two germline ends. The CDR3 DNA is TGTGCCAGCAGCCAAGGAGGCAGAGCCTACGAGCAGTACTTC. This encodes CASSQGGRAYEQYF.

This clone was counted once. This chain connects TRBV7-2 to TRBJ2-3; the D is unclear. Germline CDR1 is SGHTA and CDR2 is FQGNSA. V was clipped by 3 bases and J by 4 bases, with 8 bases between them. This CDR3 has 13 residues. The CDR3: CASSFYSADTQYF. The DNA for the CDR3 is TGTGCCAGCAGCTTTTACAGTGCAGATACGCAGTATTTT.

This rearrangement joins TRBV30 to TRBJ2-7, with D maybe TRBD2 (5 bases). Germline V CDR1 and CDR2: GTSNPN, SVGIG (reference sequence). This CDR3 region has 13 residues. The germline V and J ends were trimmed by 0 bases and 2 bases, with 8 bases remaining between them. CDR3 loop: CAWSVGLAYEQYF. The CDR3 coding sequence is TGTGCCTGGAGTGTAGGACTGGCCTACGAGCAGTACTTC.

The chain couples TRBV5-1 to TRBJ1-1; D call uncertain. Germline CDR1 is SGHRS and CDR2 is YFSETQ. This CDR3 has 15 amino acids. Trimming removed 0 bases at V and 3 bases at J, with 12 bases between. CDR3 sequence reads: CASSLEPGDDTEAFF. In DNA, the CDR3 is TGCGCCAGCAGCTTGGAACCGGGTGATGACACTGAAGCTTTCTTT.

The chain couples TRBV9 to TRBJ1-1; maybe TRBD1 (5 bases). The CDR3 sequence is 14 residues long. V lost 5 bases and J lost 1, with 12 bases in between. The germline gives CDR1 SGDLS, CDR2 YYNGEE. This CDR3 is CASSLQAGNTEAFF. Here the CDR3 DNA reads TGTGCCAGCAGTCTACAGGCAGGGAACACTGAAGCTTTCTTT. The variable domain in full, completed from reference TRBV9 and TRBJ1-1, reads DSGVTQTPKHLITATGQRVTLRCSPRSGDLSVYWYQQSLDQGLQFLIQYYNGEERAKGNILERFSAQQFPDLHSELNLSSLELGDSALYFCASSLQAGNTEAFFGQGTRLTVV.

J is TRBJ1-1 and V is TRBV29-1, with D possibly being TRBD1 (6 bases). V was shortened by 3 bases and J by 1 base, with 15 bases between the two germline ends. The CDR3 totals 15 residues. The germline gives CDR1 SQVTM, CDR2 ANQGSEA. As DNA, the CDR3 is TGCAGCGTTGAGGGATTTTTGGGGGCGAACACTGAAGCTTTCTTT. It encodes CSVEGFLGANTEAFF.

The chain joins TRBV7-9 to TRBJ2-3; 10 nucleotides line up with TRBD2. After removal of 7 bases from V and 5 bases from J, the junction contained 3 bases not matched to a gene. This CDR3 is 13 amino acids long. The germline V gene encodes CDR1 SEHNR and CDR2 FQNEAQ (reference sequence). Here the CDR3 DNA reads TGTGCCAGCAAAATAGCGGGAGGAGATACGCAGTATTTT. The encoded protein is CASKIAGGDTQYF.

V and J are TRBV6-1 and TRBJ1-5; 8 nucleotides match TRBD1. V was clipped by 2 bases and J by 4 bases; unmatched bases: 13. Germline V gene lookup returns CDR1 MNHNS and CDR2 SASEGT. CDR3 length: 18 residues. CDR3 bases: TGTGCCAGCAGTGAAAACTACAGGGGGACCCTAGCGAATCAGCCCCAGCATTTT. It is translated as CASSENYRGTLANQPQHF.

The CDR3 nucleotides read TGTGCCAGCAGCTCCCAGGTTGGGGCTGGCGGGGAGCTGTTTTTT. Translated: CASSSQVGAGGELFF. The V and J genes are TRBV6-5 and TRBJ2-2; tentative D call: TRBD1 (5 bases). V shed 6 bases and J shed 7 bases, with 18 bases lying between them. Germline CDR1 reads MNHEY; CDR2 reads SVGAGI. The CDR3 is made up of 15 amino acids.

This clone has just a few counts. This rearrangement joins TRBV2 to TRBJ1-1; 8 bases agree with TRBD1. Looked up from germline, CDR1 is SNHLY and CDR2 is FYNNEI. After removal of 6 bases from V and 5 bases from J, the junction contained 8 bases not matched to a gene. The CDR3 loop spans 14 amino acids. The DNA for the CDR3 is TGTGCCAGCAGCCAACAGGGGGGTTGGACTGAAGCTTTCTTT. Protein sequence: CASSQQGGWTEAFF.

The chain has TRBV5-6 and TRBJ2-3; possible D gene TRBD2, 5 bases. In germline, CDR1 is SGHDT, CDR2 YYEEEE. V lost 4 bases and J lost 6, with 21 bases in between. The CDR3 extends over 16 amino acids. CDR3 protein: CASSPGLKPLTDTQYF. The CDR3 bases are TGTGCCAGCAGCCCCGGACTCAAACCCCTTACGGATACGCAGTATTTT.

The chain uses TRBV7-9 and TRBJ1-1; 7 bases align to TRBD1. The CDR3 has 14 amino acids. V was clipped by 0 bases and J by 6 bases; unmatched bases: 4. The germline V gene encodes CDR1 SEHNR and CDR2 FQNEAQ (reference sequence). CDR3 amino acids: CASSLAQGSSEAFF. DNA for the CDR3: TGTGCCAGCAGCTTAGCACAGGGGTCCTCTGAAGCTTTCTTT.

The CDR3 sequence is CASSRGWGGNQPQHF. The CDR3, as DNA: TGTGCCAGTAGCCGGGGATGGGGGGGCAATCAGCCCCAGCATTTT. The rearrangement uses TRBV19 and TRBJ1-5; D possibly corresponds to TRBD1 (5 bases). This CDR3 is 15 amino acids long. Trimming pared 6 bases from V and 2 bases from J, leaving 14 bases between. Looked up from germline, CDR1 is LNHDA and CDR2 is SQIVND (reference sequence).

This clone appeared once. CDR3: CASSPRGGEKLFF. CDR3 DNA: TGTGCCAGCAGCCCCCGAGGAGGAGAAAAACTGTTTTTT. This chain connects TRBV3-1 (or the pseudogene TRBV3-2) to TRBJ1-4; no clear D gene. V was cut by 4 bases and J by 8 bases, with 11 bases left in between. Germline V gene data show CDR1 as LGHDT and CDR2 as YNNKEL (reference sequence). The CDR3 length is 13 residues.

This clone appeared a few times. The chain's CDR3 is CASSSAGYEQYF. CDR3 coding DNA: TGTGCCAGCAGTTCCGCCGGGTACGAGCAGTACTTC. The rearrangement links TRBV27 to TRBJ2-7, with D uncertain. The V end lost 4 bases, the J end lost 4 bases, and 8 bases lay between the germline ends. The CDR3 has 12 amino acids. Germline assignment: CDR1 MNHEY and CDR2 SMNVEV (reference sequence).

The chain links TRBV6-5 to TRBJ1-1; D unclear. Trimming pared 6 bases from V and 6 bases from J, leaving 20 bases between. This CDR3 region has 15 residues. In germline, CDR1 is MNHEY, CDR2 SVGAGI. In DNA, the CDR3 is TGTGCCAGCAGACACAGAAGGGTTAGAGCGGCTGAAGCTTTCTTT. This translates into CASRHRRVRAAEAFF.

In DNA form, the CDR3 reads TGTGCTAGTGGTTTGGTAACAGGGGGTCTTCAGCCCCAGCATTTT. Protein product: CASGLVTGGLQPQHF. The V and J genes are TRBV12-5 and TRBJ1-5; TRBD1 aligns across 8 bases. The CDR3 contains 15 residues. J gave up 6 bases and V 0 bases, and 4 bases lay outside the gene matches. Germline V lookup: CDR1 LGHNT, CDR2 FRNRAP. Together with reference TRBV12-5 and TRBJ1-5, the CDR3 gives the full variable domain: DARVTQTPRHKVTEMGQEVTMRCQPILGHNTVFWYRQTMMQGLELLAYFRNRAPLDDSGMPKDRFSAEMPDATLATLKIQPSEPRDSAVYFCASGLVTGGLQPQHFGDGTRLSIL.

The V and J genes are TRBV2 and TRBJ1-2; 8 positions agree with TRBD1. V shed 6 bases, J shed 11 bases, and the junction held 11 bases outside the gene matches. The CDR3 has 13 amino acids. Germline V lookup: CDR1 SNHLY, CDR2 FYNNEI. The CDR3, as DNA: TGTGCCAGCAGCCGACAGGGGTTATCGGGGTACACCTTC. It encodes CASSRQGLSGYTF.

J is TRBJ2-7 and V is TRBV18, with no clear D. The length of the CDR3 is 14 residues. The V and J ends lost 2 bases and 6 bases respectively, with 14 bases between them. Germline loops: CDR1 KGHSH, CDR2 LQKENI. The CDR3 sequence: CASSPRTSPGEQYF. CDR3 in DNA: TGTGCCAGCTCACCAAGAACCTCACCGGGCGAGCAGTACTTC.

This sequence joins TRBV2 and TRBJ1-2, with TRBD1 as a possible D gene (6 bases). Trimming cost V 1 base and J 2 bases, with 8 bases left between them. CDR1 and CDR2 (germline): SNHLY, FYNNEI. This CDR3 comprises 14 residues. CDR3 in DNA: TGTGCCAGCAGTGAAGAGGGGGGGAACTATGGCTACACCTTC. This sequence encodes CASSEEGGNYGYTF.

The chain uses TRBV7-2 and TRBJ2-1; no clear D gene. Germline V gene sequence: CDR1 SGHTA, CDR2 FQGNSA. CDR3 length: 12 amino acids. V lost 3 bases and J lost 8, with 8 bases in between. As DNA, the CDR3 is TGTGCCAGCAGCTTCTTAGTCTATGAGCAGTTCTTC. Translated: CASSFLVYEQFF.

The CDR3: CASSTRDRGRGGYTF. In DNA, the CDR3 is TGTGCCAGCAGCACCCGGGACAGGGGGCGTGGTGGCTACACCTTC. The chain employs TRBV21-1 and TRBJ1-2; TRBD1 reflects the table's D call only, with no check against the DNA. TRBV21-1 is a recognized pseudogene. The CDR3 contains 15 residues.

The chain uses TRBV14 and TRBJ1-6; 12 bases are a match to TRBD1. Germline CDR1 is SGHDN and CDR2 is FVKESK. This CDR3 has 16 residues. V lost 4 bases to trimming and J lost 8 bases; unmatched junction nucleotides: 6. CDR3 loop: CASSPGQGAVYSPLHF. In DNA, the CDR3 is TGTGCCAGCAGCCCGGGACAGGGGGCGGTTTATTCACCCCTCCACTTT.

The table lists this clone with a count of one. The gene calls are TRBV28 and TRBJ1-5; 7 bases are a match to TRBD1. V shed 5 bases, J shed 7 bases, and the junction held 14 bases outside the gene matches. Germline V gene data show CDR1 as MDHEN and CDR2 as SYDVKM. This CDR3 is 16 amino acids long. The CDR3 is CASSDPNRGQGQPQHF. In DNA, the CDR3 is TGTGCCAGCAGTGACCCTAACAGGGGCCAGGGGCAGCCCCAGCATTTT.

The rearrangement joins TRBV30 to TRBJ1-2; D unresolved. The CDR3 has 13 amino acids. V lost 0 bases and J lost 5, with 10 bases in between. Germline CDR1 is GTSNPN and CDR2 is SVGIG (reference sequence). CDR3 in DNA: TGTGCCTGGAGTGTCCACAGTGGTTATGGCTACACCTTC. It yields the protein CAWSVHSGYGYTF.

This chain joins TRBV5-1 and TRBJ2-1; 7 bases map to TRBD2. Germline CDR1 and CDR2: SGHRS and YFSETQ. The CDR3 totals 15 residues. V dropped 0 bases and J dropped 7; count of bases not matched to a gene: 7. The CDR3 DNA follows: TGCGCCAGCAGCTTGGGAGGGGAGGGTCGGAATGAGCAGTTCTTC. This translates into CASSLGGEGRNEQFF.

The chain uses TRBV6-6 and TRBJ2-1; 11 positions agree with TRBD2. Per the germline V gene, CDR1 is MNHNY and CDR2 is SVGAGI (reference sequence). The V segment lost 2 bases and the J segment 8 bases; nucleotides outside the gene matches: 8. CDR3 length: 16 residues. This chain's CDR3 is CASSYTGTSGADEQFF. The DNA of the CDR3 is TGTGCCAGCAGTTACACCGGGACTAGCGGCGCTGATGAGCAGTTCTTC.

This rearrangement joins TRBV30 to TRBJ2-3, with 11 bases matching TRBD2. CDR3 length: 15 residues. J lost 0 bases, V lost 5 bases, and 4 bases had no gene match. In germline, CDR1 is GTSNPN, CDR2 SVGIG (reference sequence). The CDR3 DNA is TGTGCCTGGGCCGGGACTAGCGGAAGCACAGATACGCAGTATTTT. Encoded protein: CAWAGTSGSTDTQYF.

The chain carries TRBV18 and TRBJ2-1; D gene ambiguous. Germline V CDR1 and CDR2: KGHSH, LQKENI. This CDR3 is 16 amino acids long. With 5 bases removed from V and 0 bases from J, the gap between germline ends came to 14 bases. CDR3 in amino acids: CASSTEQIFSYNEQFF. The CDR3 nucleotides are TGTGCCAGCTCAACAGAACAGATATTCTCCTACAATGAGCAGTTCTTC.